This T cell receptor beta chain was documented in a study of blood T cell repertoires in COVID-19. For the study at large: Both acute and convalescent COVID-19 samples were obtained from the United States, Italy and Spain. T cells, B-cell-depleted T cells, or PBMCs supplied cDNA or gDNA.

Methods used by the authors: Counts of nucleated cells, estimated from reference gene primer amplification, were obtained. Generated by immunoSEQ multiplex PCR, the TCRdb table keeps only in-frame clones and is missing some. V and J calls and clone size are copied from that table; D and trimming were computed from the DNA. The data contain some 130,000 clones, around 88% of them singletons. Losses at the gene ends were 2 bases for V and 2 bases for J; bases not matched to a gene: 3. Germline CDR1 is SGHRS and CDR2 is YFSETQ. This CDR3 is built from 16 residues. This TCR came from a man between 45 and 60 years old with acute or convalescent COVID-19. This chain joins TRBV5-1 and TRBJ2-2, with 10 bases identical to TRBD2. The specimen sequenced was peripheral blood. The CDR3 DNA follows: TGCGCCAGCAGCTTCGGACTAGCGGTAAACACCGGGGAGCTGTTTTTT. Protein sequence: CASSFGLAVNTGELFF.